This T cell receptor (beta chain) was identified during a study of shared T cell receptors in the human thymus. The protocol was immunoSEQ multiplex PCR, while the TCRdb copy is restricted to in-frame clones and leaves out a portion. The data show 700,000 or so clones, 80% to 90% seen once. This CDR3 has 15 amino acids. CDR1 and CDR2 (germline): MDHEN, SYDVKM. After removal of 6 bases from V and 4 bases from J, the junction contained 8 bases not matched to a gene. A further study also used this sample, focusing on human thymus T cells. That paper notes: The thymus tissue came from resections taken during corrective heart surgery. V and J genes seemed to be used with bias in thymic and blood repertoires. Related studies noted strongly shared thymic repertoires across unrelated people.

The chain carries TRBV28 and TRBJ1-5; 8 positions match TRBD1. What was sequenced was thymocytes. The clonotype originates from a girl under three years old with a congenital heart defect. The CDR3 DNA reads TGTGCCAGCAGACACGGACAGGGTGAGAATCAGCCCCAGCATTTT. Its protein product is CASRHGQGENQPQHF. The whole variable domain, filled in from reference TRBV28 and TRBJ1-5, reads DVKVTQSSRYLVKRTGEKVFLECVQDMDHENMFWYRQDPGLGLRLIYFSYDVKMKEKGDIPEGYSVSREKKERFSLILESASTNQTSMYLCASRHGQGENQPQHFGDGTRLSIL.